The 22 T cell receptor beta chains below were found in one sample sequenced in a study of cytomegalovirus exposure and HLA in healthy donors. The PCR employed 60 Vbeta primers together with 13 Jbeta primers. Assay used: immunoSEQ multiplex PCR; TCRdb lists only in-frame clones, some missing. The sample has roughly 220,000 clones; the top ten hold 0.95% to 1.3%. Sequenced material: PBMCs. Receptors originate from a girl aged 2 to 10 in good health and CMV-seropositive.

This rearrangement joins TRBV5-1 to TRBJ2-1; 7 positions agree with TRBD2. V lost 1 base to trimming and J lost 6 bases; unmatched junction nucleotides: 7. The CDR3 consists of 15 residues. Germline V gives CDR1 SGHRS, CDR2 YFSETQ. CDR3 loop: CASSLTGLPINEQFF. The CDR3 bases are TGCGCCAGCAGCTTGACGGGACTACCCATCAATGAGCAGTTCTTC.

The chain carries TRBV5-1 and TRBJ2-7; D is possibly TRBD2 (6 bases). The CDR3 totals 15 residues. Germline CDR1 reads SGHRS; CDR2 reads YFSETQ. V dropped 2 bases and J dropped 5 bases, with 17 bases sitting between them. As DNA, the CDR3 is TGCGCCAGCAGCTTCCTTACGGGACTTAACCACGAGCAGTACTTC. Translated, it gives CASSFLTGLNHEQYF.

V gene TRBV4-1 combines with J gene TRBJ2-1, with 11 bases fitting TRBD1. The CDR3 contains 16 residues. In germline, CDR1 is MGHRA, CDR2 YSYEKL. V trimming: 4 bases; J trimming: 4 bases; junction bases outside the gene matches: 6. Here the CDR3 DNA reads TGCGCCAGCAGCCCAGAGGGGACAGGGGGGTACAATGAGCAGTTCTTC. The encoded protein is CASSPEGTGGYNEQFF.

V is TRBV30 and J is TRBJ1-1; possibly TRBD1 for D (5 bases). Trimming shortened V by 1 base and J by 11 bases, and 11 bases separated the two germline ends. CDR1 and CDR2 from the germline V gene are GTSNPN and SVGIG (reference sequence). The CDR3 is 11 amino acids. In DNA, the CDR3 is TGTGCCTGGAGTGGGGGCCTGGAGGCTTTCTTT. This sequence encodes CAWSGGLEAFF.

The chain combines TRBV27 with TRBJ2-5, with 8 bases identical to TRBD1. Trimming removed 5 bases from V and 9 bases from J; junction bases left unmatched: 5. Germline values: CDR1 MNHEY, CDR2 SMNVEV (reference sequence). The CDR3 is 12 amino acids. DNA of the CDR3: TGTGCCAGCAGTAAAGACAGGGGTCCCCAGTACTTC. It is translated as CASSKDRGPQYF.

The chain links TRBV15 to TRBJ2-5, with 8 nucleotides matching TRBD2. The CDR3 spans 14 residues. The germline gives CDR1 LNHNV, CDR2 YYDKDF (reference sequence). V was clipped by 4 bases and J by 1 base; unmatched bases: 2. The CDR3 spells CATSISGTQETQYF. The CDR3 bases are TGTGCCACCAGCATTAGCGGGACCCAAGAGACCCAGTACTTC.

The chain uses TRBV15 and TRBJ2-7; TRBD1 agrees at 7 bases. Per the germline V gene, CDR1 is LNHNV and CDR2 is YYDKDF (reference sequence). The CDR3 is made up of 15 amino acids. The V segment lost 4 bases and the J segment 3 bases; nucleotides outside the gene matches: 9. CDR3 residues: CATSTWDSGNYEQYF. CDR3 in DNA: TGTGCCACCAGCACCTGGGACAGTGGTAACTACGAGCAGTACTTC. Supplemented by reference TRBV15 and TRBJ2-7, the full variable domain reads DAMVIQNPRYQVTQFGKPVTLSCSQTLNHNVMYWYQQKSSQAPKLLFHYYDKDFNNEADTPDNFQSRRPNTSFCFLDIRSPGLGDTAMYLCATSTWDSGNYEQYFGPGTRLTVT.

V is TRBV7-2 and J is TRBJ1-2; D is undetermined. Germline V CDR1 and CDR2: SGHTA, FQGNSA. Between the trimmed V and J ends, which lost 5 bases and 8 bases, there was a span of 15 bases. The CDR3 covers 13 residues. The CDR3 DNA reads TGTGCCAGCAGCCCGCACGCCGAGCCAGGCTACACCTTC. This gives the protein CASSPHAEPGYTF.

This chain uses TRBV10-3 with TRBJ1-1; 12 positions agree with TRBD1. Trimming removed 4 bases from V and 1 base from J; junction bases left unmatched: 4. Germline lookup yields CDR1 ENHRY and CDR2 SYGVKD. The CDR3 is 16 residues long. CDR3 in amino acids: CAISGGQGARNTEAFF. CDR3 coding DNA: TGTGCCATCAGTGGGGGACAGGGGGCTAGGAACACTGAAGCTTTCTTT.

This chain uses TRBV11-2 with TRBJ2-1; D gene uncertain. Germline CDR1 SGHAT, CDR2 FQNNGV. The germline V and J ends were trimmed by 3 bases and 0 bases, with 3 bases remaining between them. This CDR3 region has 13 residues. The CDR3 protein is CASSFGSYNEQFF. In DNA, the CDR3 is TGTGCCAGCAGCTTCGGCTCCTACAATGAGCAGTTCTTC.

The chain couples TRBV5-1 to TRBJ1-2; 7 bases are shared with TRBD1. The germline V gene has CDR1 SGHRS and CDR2 YFSETQ. The CDR3 has 14 amino acids. After removal of 7 bases from V and 8 bases from J, the junction contained 14 bases not matched to a gene. The chain's CDR3 is CASAYQTGSSGYTF. The CDR3 DNA follows: TGCGCCAGCGCTTATCAGACAGGGTCGAGCGGCTACACCTTC.

The chain recombines TRBV13 with TRBJ1-1, with a weak D call TRBD1 (6 bases). V lost 4 bases and J lost 4, with 13 bases in between. CDR1 PRHDT and CDR2 FYEKMQ come from the germline V gene (reference sequence). The CDR3 is 14 residues long. CDR3 protein: CASSWLGGGTEAFF. The CDR3 bases are TGTGCCAGCAGCTGGTTAGGGGGGGGCACTGAAGCTTTCTTT.

The chain links TRBV28 to TRBJ1-5; 7 bases are a match to TRBD1. The CDR3 has 17 residues. Germline lookup yields CDR1 MDHEN and CDR2 SYDVKM. V gave up 3 bases and J gave up 4 bases; unmatched junction bases: 12. The DNA of the CDR3 is TGTGCCAGCAGTTTGATCCTGTCCGGGACAGAAAATCAGCCCCAGCATTTT. The encoded protein is CASSLILSGTENQPQHF.

The V and J genes are TRBV28 and TRBJ1-2; a weak D match, TRBD1 (5 bases). The CDR3 is 13 amino acids. The germline V gene has CDR1 MDHEN and CDR2 SYDVKM. The germline V and J ends were trimmed by 4 bases and 4 bases, with 10 bases remaining between them. The CDR3 protein is CASSWGVPYGYTF. CDR3 DNA: TGTGCCAGCAGTTGGGGGGTTCCCTATGGCTACACCTTC.

The genes are TRBV19 and TRBJ2-1; D ambiguous. Per germline, CDR1 LNHDA and CDR2 SQIVND (reference sequence). Trimming took 6 bases from V and 4 from J, leaving 13 bases between them. There are 14 residues in the CDR3. CDR3 nucleotide sequence: TGTGCCAGTAGGCGAGACTTATTATACAATGAGCAGTTCTTC. This translates into CASRRDLLYNEQFF. The full variable domain, in which reference TRBV19 and TRBJ2-1 provide the parts outside the CDR3, is DGGITQSPKYLFRKEGQNVTLSCEQNLNHDAMYWYRQDPGQGLRLIYYSQIVNDFQKGDIAEGYSVSREKKESFPLTVTSAQKNPTAFYLCASRRDLLYNEQFFGPGTRLTVL.

The chain links TRBV28 to TRBJ1-1, with TRBD1 identical over 7 bases. This CDR3 spans 14 amino acids. Germline CDR1 reads MDHEN; CDR2 reads SYDVKM. V was pared by 5 bases and J by 7 bases, with 10 bases of the junction left unmatched. The CDR3 coding sequence is TGTGCCAGCAGTCAAGGGGGACAGTACCATGAAGCTTTCTTT. Protein sequence: CASSQGGQYHEAFF.

V gene TRBV19 combines with J gene TRBJ1-2; 9 bases match TRBD1. V was clipped by 4 bases and J by 0 bases; unmatched bases: 0. The length of the CDR3 is 14 residues. Germline loops: CDR1 LNHDA, CDR2 SQIVND (reference sequence). The CDR3 protein is CASSRQGANYGYTF. CDR3 sequence (DNA): TGTGCCAGTAGTAGACAGGGGGCTAACTATGGCTACACCTTC.

This rearrangement joins TRBV6-5 to TRBJ2-2; TRBD2 matches 7 bases. V lost 8 bases to trimming and J lost 5 bases; unmatched junction nucleotides: 8. Germline CDR1 and CDR2: MNHEY and SVGAGI. The CDR3 has 14 residues. CDR3 protein: CASGGRARTGELFF. CDR3 sequence (DNA): TGTGCCAGCGGGGGGAGGGCGAGGACCGGGGAGCTGTTTTTT.

The DNA for the CDR3 is TGTGCCAGCACCCAGGGGGGTTCGGGACAGGGGATTCAGCCCCAGCATTTT. Protein product: CASTQGGSGQGIQPQHF. The chain carries TRBV28 and TRBJ1-5, with TRBD1 matching over 10 bases. Germline V CDR1 and CDR2: MDHEN, SYDVKM. This CDR3 contains 17 residues. Trimming cost V 7 bases and J 6 bases; bases outside gene matches: 15.

The chain uses TRBV5-1 and TRBJ2-5, with 8 positions matching TRBD2. This CDR3 spans 15 amino acids. V trimming: 4 bases; J trimming: 5 bases; junction bases outside the gene matches: 10. CDR1 and CDR2 from the germline V gene are SGHRS and YFSETQ. CDR3 bases: TGCGCCAGCAGCCAAAGCCCCTTAGCGGGGGAGACCCAGTACTTC. This gives the protein CASSQSPLAGETQYF.

The chain links TRBV6-1 to TRBJ1-1, with D possibly being TRBD1 (6 bases). V lost 8 bases and J 3 bases, leaving 19 bases between the germline ends. CDR3 size: 15 residues. Germline lookup yields CDR1 MNHNS and CDR2 SASEGT. The CDR3 sequence is CASRGRTVLDTEAFF. In DNA form, the CDR3 reads TGTGCCAGCCGAGGTAGGACAGTCTTGGACACTGAAGCTTTCTTT.

The chain employs TRBV5-4 and TRBJ2-7; 8 bases fit TRBD2. This CDR3 comprises 15 residues. After removal of 0 bases from V and 7 bases from J, the junction contained 9 bases not matched to a gene. Germline V CDR1 and CDR2: SGHNT, YYREEE (reference sequence). In DNA form, the CDR3 reads TGTGCCAGCAGCTTGGTTGCGGGAGGATCTCGGGAGCAGTACTTC. It codes for CASSLVAGGSREQYF.